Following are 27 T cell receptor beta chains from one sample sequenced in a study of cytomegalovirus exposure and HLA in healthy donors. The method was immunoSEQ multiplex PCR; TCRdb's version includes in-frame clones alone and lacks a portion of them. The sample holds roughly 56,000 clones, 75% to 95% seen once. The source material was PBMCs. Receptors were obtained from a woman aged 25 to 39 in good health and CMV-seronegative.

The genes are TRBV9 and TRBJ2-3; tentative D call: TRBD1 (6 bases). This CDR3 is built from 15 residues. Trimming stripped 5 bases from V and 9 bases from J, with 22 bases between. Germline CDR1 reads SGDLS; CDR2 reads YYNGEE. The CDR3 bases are TGTGCCAGCAGAGGGGGTGGGGGCCCTGCCGCCACGCAGTATTTT. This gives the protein CASRGGGGPAATQYF.

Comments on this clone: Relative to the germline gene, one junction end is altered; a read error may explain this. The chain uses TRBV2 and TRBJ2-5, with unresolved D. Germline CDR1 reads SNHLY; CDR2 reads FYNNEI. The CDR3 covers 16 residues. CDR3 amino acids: CASIEPPSNSQETQYF. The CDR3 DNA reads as TGTGCCAGCATTGAACCCCCAAGTAACTCTCAAGAGACCCAGTACTTC.

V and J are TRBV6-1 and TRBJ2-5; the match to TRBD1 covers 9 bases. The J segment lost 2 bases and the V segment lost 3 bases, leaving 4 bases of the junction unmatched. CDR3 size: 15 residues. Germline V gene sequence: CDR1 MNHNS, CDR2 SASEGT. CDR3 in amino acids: CASSDGQGRQETQYF. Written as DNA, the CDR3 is TGTGCCAGCAGTGACGGACAGGGGCGACAAGAGACCCAGTACTTC.

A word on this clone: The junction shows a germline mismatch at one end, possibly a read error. CDR3 in DNA: TGCAGTGCTACGACAGGTGATCTTATCTTC. Translating it yields CSATTGDLIF. The V gene is TRBV20-1, the J gene TRBJ1-2; a weak D match, TRBD1 (6 bases). Germline V gene data show CDR1 as DFQATT and CDR2 as SNEGSKA (reference sequence). The CDR3 extends over 10 amino acids.

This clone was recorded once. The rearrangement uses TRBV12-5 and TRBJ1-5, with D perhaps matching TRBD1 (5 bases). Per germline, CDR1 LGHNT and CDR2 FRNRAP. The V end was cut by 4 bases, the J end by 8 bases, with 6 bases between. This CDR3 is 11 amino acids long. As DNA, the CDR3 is TGTGCTAGTGGTTCAGGGAAGCCCCAGCATTTT. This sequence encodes CASGSGKPQHF.

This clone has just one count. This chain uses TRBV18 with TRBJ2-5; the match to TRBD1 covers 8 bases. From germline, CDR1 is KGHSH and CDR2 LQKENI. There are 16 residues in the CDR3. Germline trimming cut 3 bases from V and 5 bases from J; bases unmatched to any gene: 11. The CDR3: CASSPDRTGSRETQYF. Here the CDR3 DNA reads TGTGCCAGCTCACCGGACCGGACAGGGAGTCGGGAGACCCAGTACTTC.

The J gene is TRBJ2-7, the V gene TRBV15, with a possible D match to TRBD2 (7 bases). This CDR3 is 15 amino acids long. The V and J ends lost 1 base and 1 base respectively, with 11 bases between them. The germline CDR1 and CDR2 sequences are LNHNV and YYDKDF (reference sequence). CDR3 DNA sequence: TGTGCCACCAGCAGAGGTGGGGGGGCTTCCTACGAGCAGTACTTC. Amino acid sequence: CATSRGGGASYEQYF. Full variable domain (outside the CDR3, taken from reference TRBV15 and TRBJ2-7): DAMVIQNPRYQVTQFGKPVTLSCSQTLNHNVMYWYQQKSSQAPKLLFHYYDKDFNNEADTPDNFQSRRPNTSFCFLDIRSPGLGDTAMYLCATSRGGGASYEQYFGPGTRLTVT.

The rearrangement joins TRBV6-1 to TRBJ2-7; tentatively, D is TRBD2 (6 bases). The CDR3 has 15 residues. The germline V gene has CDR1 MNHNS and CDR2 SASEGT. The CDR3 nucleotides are TGTGCTACCGGAACGAGGGGAGGTTGGTCCTACGAGCAGTACTTC. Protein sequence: CATGTRGGWSYEQYF.

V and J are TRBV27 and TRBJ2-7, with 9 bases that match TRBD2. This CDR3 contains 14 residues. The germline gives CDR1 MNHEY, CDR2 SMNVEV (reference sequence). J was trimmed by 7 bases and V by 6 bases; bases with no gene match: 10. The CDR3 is CASRPSGKLGEQYF. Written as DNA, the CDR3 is TGTGCCAGCAGACCTAGCGGGAAATTGGGTGAGCAGTACTTC.

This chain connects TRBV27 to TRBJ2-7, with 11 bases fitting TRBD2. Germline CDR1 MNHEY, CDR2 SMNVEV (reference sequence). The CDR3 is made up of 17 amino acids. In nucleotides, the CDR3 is TGTGCTCCCAGGAGAAATAGAATAGCGGGAGGGCCCTGCGAGCAGTACTTC. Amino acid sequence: CAPRRNRIAGGPCEQYF.

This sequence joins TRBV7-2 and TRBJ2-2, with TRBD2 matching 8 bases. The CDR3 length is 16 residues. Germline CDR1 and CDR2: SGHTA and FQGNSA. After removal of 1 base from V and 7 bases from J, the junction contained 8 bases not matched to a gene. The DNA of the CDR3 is TGTGCCAGCAGCTTAGTAGGAGCGGGAGTTCACGGGGAGCTGTTTTTT. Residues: CASSLVGAGVHGELFF.

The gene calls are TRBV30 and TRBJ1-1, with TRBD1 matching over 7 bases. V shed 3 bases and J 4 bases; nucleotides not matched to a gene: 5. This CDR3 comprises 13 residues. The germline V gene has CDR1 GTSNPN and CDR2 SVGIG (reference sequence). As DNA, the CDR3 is TGTGCCTGGAGAAGACAGGGTGTCACTGAAGCTTTCTTT. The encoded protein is CAWRRQGVTEAFF.

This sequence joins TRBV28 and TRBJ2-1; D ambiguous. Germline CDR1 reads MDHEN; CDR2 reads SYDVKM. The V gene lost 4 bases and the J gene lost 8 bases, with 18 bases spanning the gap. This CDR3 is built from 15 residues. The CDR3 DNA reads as TGTGCCAGCAGTTCACCGTCACAGTCCTCTCATGAGCAGTTCTTC. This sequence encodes CASSSPSQSSHEQFF.

The DNA for the CDR3 is TGCGCCAGCAGCACCTGGACAGGGGGCTACACCGGGGAGCTGTTTTTT. Encoded protein: CASSTWTGGYTGELFF. The chain joins TRBV5-1 to TRBJ2-2; TRBD1 matches 11 bases. Germline CDR1 SGHRS, CDR2 YFSETQ. The trim removed 4 bases at V and 3 bases at J, leaving 5 bases unmatched. The CDR3 length is 16 residues.

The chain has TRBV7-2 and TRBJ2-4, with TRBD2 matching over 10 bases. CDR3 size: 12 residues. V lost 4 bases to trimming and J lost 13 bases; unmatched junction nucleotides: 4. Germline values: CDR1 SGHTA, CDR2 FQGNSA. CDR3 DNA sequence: TGTGCCAGCAGCTCGACTAGCGGGCCACAGTACTTC. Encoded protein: CASSSTSGPQYF.

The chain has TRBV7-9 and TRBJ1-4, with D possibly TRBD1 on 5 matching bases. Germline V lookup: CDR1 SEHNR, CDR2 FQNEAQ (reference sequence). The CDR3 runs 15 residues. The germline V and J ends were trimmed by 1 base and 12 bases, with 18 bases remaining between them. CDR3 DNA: TGTGCCAGCAGCTTAGGGCAGGCGCTAATGACAGAACTGTTTTTT. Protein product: CASSLGQALMTELFF. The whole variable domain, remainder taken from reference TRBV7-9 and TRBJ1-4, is DTGVSQNPRHKITKRGQNVTFRCDPISEHNRLYWYRQTLGQGPEFLTYFQNEAQLEKSRLLSDRFSAERPKGSFSTLEIQRTEQGDSAMYLCASSLGQALMTELFFGSGTQLSVL.

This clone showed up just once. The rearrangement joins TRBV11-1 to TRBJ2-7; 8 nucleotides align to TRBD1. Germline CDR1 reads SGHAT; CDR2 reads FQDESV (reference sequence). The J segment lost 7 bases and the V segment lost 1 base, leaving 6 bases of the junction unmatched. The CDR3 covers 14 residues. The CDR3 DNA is TGTGCCAGCAGCTTAGGATTACAGGGGGAAGAGCAGTACTTC. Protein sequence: CASSLGLQGEEQYF.

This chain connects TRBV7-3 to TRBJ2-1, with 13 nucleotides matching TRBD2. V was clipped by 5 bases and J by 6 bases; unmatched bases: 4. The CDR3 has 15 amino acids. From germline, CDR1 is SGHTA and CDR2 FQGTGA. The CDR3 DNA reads TGTGCCAGCAGCGTTGGGACTAGCGGGACCAATGAGCAGTTCTTC. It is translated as CASSVGTSGTNEQFF.

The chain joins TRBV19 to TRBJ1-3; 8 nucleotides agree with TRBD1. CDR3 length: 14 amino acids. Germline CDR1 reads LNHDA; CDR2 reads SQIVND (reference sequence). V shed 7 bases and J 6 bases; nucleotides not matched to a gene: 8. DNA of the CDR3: TGTGCCAGTACCCGGACAGGGAGGGAAAACACCATATATTTT. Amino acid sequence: CASTRTGRENTIYF.

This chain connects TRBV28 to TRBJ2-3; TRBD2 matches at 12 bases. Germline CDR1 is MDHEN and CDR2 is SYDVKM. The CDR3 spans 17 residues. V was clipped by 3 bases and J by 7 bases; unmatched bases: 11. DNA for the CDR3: TGTGCCAGCAGTTTCCCTCCTAGCGGGAGGGCCTGGAATACGCAGTATTTT. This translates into CASSFPPSGRAWNTQYF.

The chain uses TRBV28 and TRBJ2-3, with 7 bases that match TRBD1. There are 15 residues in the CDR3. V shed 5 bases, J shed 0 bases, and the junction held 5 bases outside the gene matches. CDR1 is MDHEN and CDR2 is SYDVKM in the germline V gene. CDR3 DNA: TGTGCCAGCAGTCCCGGGACAGATAGCACAGATACGCAGTATTTT. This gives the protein CASSPGTDSTDTQYF.

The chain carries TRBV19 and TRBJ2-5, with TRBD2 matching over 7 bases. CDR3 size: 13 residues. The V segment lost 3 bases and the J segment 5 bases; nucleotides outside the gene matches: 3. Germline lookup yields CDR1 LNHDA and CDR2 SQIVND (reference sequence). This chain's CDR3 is CASSISGRETQYF. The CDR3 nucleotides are TGTGCCAGTAGTATCTCCGGGAGGGAGACCCAGTACTTC.

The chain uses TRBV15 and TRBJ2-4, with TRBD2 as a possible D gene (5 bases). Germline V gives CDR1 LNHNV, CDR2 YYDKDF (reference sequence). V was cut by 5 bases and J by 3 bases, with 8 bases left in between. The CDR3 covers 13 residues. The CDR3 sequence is CATSGEGKNIQYF. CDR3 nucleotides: TGTGCCACCAGCGGCGAGGGCAAAAACATTCAGTACTTC.

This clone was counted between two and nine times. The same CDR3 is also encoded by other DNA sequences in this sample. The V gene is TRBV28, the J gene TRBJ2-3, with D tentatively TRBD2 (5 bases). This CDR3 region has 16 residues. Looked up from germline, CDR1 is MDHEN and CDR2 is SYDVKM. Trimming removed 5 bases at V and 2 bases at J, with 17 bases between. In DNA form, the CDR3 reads TGTGCCAGCAGTCCAAGGACTGGAAAATACACAGATACGCAGTATTTT. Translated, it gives CASSPRTGKYTDTQYF.

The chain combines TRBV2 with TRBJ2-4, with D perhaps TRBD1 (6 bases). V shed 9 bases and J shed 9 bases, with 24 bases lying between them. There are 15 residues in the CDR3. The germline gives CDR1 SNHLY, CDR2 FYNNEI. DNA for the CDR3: TGTGCCAGGGAGACCTCCGGGACAATCTCGGGCATTCAGTACTTC. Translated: CARETSGTISGIQYF.

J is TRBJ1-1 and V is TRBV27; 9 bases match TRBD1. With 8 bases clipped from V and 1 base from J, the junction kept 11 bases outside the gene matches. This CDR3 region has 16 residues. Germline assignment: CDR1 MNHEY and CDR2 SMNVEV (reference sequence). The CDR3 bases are TGTGCCAGCCGACTACAGGGGGCTATTGGGAACACTGAAGCTTTCTTT. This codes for CASRLQGAIGNTEAFF.

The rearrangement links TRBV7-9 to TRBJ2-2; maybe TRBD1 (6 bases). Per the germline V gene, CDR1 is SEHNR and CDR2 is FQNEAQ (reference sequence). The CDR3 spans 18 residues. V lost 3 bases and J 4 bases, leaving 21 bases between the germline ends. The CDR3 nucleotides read TGTGCCAGCAGCTTTAAGACAGGTCGTTTCGGGGCCACCGGGGAGCTGTTTTTT. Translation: CASSFKTGRFGATGELFF.